This TCR beta chain was sequenced during a study of T cell repertoires in cytomegalovirus infection. Study-wide context: Public TCR beta signatures indicated both CMV infection and matching HLA type. Study conclusions and caveats: The ex vivo response showed dominance by HLA-C-restricted CMV-specific TCR beta clonotypes.

MiXCR, run by TCRdb on the reads, gives a single entry per CDR3 protein. The sample yields about 260,000 distinct CDR3 sequences, roughly 10% seen once. The CDR3 length is 14 residues. V was shortened by 6 bases and J by 1 base, with 15 bases between the two germline ends. Germline V gene data show CDR1 as SQVTM and CDR2 as ANQGSEA. This clonotype appeared a few times. Its target is unknown. Sequencing input: PBMCs. This receptor was obtained from a human donor in good health (CMV status not recorded). Some clones in this sample may be carry-over from other donors' samples. V is TRBV29-1 and J is TRBJ1-1; the D is unclear. The CDR3 bases are TGCAGCGTCCGGATACGTAGTAAGAACACTGAAGCTTTCTTT. Translation: CSVRIRSKNTEAFF.